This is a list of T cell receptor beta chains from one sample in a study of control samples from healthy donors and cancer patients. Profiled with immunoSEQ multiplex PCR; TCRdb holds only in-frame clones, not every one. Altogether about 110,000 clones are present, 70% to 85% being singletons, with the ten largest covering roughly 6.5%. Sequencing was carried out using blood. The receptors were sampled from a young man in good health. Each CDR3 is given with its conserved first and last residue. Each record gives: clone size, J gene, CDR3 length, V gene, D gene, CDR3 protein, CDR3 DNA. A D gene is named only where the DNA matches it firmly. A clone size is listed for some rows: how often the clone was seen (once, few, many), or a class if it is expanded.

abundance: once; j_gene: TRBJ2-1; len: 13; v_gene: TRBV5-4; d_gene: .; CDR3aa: CASSLPTGNEQFF; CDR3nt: TGTGCCAGCAGCTTACCTACAGGCAATGAGCAGTTCTTC
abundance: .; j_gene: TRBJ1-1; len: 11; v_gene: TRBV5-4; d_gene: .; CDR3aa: CATGTGAEAFF; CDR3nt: TGTGCCACAGGCACGGGGGCTGAAGCTTTCTTT
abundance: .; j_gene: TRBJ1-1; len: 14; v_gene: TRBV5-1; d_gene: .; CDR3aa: CASSSTPPYAEAFF; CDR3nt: TGCGCCAGCAGCTCGACCCCACCATACGCTGAAGCTTTCTTT
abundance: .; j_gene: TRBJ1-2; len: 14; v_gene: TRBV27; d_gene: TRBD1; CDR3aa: CASSPDRGYYGYTF; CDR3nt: TGTGCCAGCAGTCCCGACAGGGGGTACTATGGCTACACCTTC
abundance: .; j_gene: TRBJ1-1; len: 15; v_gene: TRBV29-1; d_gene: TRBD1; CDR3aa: CSVRTGSAVNTEAFF; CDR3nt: TGCAGCGTTAGGACAGGGAGCGCGGTGAACACTGAAGCTTTCTTT
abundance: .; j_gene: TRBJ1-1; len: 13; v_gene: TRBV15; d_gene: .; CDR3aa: CATSSLVVAEAFF; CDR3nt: TGTGCCACCAGCAGCCTTGTGGTAGCTGAAGCTTTCTTT
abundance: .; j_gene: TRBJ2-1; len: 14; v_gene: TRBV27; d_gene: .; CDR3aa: CASSLSGPFNEQFF; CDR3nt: TGTGCCAGCAGTTTATCGGGCCCTTTCAATGAGCAGTTCTTC
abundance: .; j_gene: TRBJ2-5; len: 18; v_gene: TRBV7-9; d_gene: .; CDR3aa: CASSLGGGRPIGQETQYF; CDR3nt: TGTGCCAGCAGCTTAGGCGGGGGCAGGCCCATCGGCCAAGAGACCCAGTACTTC
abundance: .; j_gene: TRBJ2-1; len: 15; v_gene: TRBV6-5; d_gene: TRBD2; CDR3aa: CASSYRGSGGSEQFF; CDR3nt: TGTGCCAGCAGTTACAGGGGTAGCGGGGGGTCTGAGCAGTTCTTC
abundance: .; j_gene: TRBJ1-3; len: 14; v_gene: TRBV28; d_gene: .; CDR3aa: CASSSPGSGNTIYF; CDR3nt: TGTGCCAGCAGCTCTCCAGGCTCTGGAAACACCATATATTTT
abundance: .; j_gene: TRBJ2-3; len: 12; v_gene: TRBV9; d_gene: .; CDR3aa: CASGRYTDTQYF; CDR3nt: TGTGCCAGCGGTCGGTACACAGATACGCAGTATTTT